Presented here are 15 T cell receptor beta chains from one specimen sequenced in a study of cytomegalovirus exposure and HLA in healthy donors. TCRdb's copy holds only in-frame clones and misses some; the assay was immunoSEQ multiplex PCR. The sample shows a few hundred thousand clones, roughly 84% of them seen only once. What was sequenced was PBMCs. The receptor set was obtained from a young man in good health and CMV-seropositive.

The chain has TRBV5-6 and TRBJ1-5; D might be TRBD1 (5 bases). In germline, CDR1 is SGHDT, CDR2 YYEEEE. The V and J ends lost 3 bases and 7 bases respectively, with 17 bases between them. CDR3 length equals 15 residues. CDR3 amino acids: CASSSKMQGGQPQHF. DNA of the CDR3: TGTGCCAGCAGCTCAAAAATGCAGGGAGGCCAGCCCCAGCATTTT.

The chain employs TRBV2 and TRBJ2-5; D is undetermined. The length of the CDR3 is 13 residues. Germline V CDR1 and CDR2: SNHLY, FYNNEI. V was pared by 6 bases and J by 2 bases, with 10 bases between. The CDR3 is CASRILIQETQYF. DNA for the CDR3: TGTGCCAGCAGGATCCTCATACAAGAGACCCAGTACTTC.

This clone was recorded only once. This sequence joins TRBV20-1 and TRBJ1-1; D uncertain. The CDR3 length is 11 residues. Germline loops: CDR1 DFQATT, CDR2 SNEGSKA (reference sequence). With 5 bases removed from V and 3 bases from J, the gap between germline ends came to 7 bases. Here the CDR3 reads CSAQTHTEAFF. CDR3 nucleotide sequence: TGCAGTGCTCAGACCCACACTGAAGCTTTCTTT.

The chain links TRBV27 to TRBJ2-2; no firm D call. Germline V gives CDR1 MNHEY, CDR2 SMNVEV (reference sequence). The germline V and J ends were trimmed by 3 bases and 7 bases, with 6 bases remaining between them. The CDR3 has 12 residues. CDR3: CASSLGGGELFF. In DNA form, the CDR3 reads TGTGCCAGCAGTTTGGGTGGCGGGGAGCTGTTTTTT.

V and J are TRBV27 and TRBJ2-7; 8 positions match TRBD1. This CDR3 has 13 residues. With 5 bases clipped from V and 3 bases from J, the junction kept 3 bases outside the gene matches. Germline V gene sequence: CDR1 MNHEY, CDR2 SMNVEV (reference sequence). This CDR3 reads CASSQGASYEQYF. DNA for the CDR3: TGTGCCAGCAGTCAGGGGGCTAGCTACGAGCAGTACTTC.

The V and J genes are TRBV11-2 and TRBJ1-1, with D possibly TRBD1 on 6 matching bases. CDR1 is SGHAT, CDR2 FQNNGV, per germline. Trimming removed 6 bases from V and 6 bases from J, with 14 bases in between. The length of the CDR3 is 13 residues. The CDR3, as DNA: TGTGCCAGCAGGCCCGCGGGGGGCTCTGAAGCTTTCTTT. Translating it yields CASRPAGGSEAFF.

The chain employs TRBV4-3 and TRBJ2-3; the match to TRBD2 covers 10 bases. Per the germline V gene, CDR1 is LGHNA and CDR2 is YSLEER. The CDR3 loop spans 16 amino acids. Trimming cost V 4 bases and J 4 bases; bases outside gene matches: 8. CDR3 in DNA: TGCGCCAGCAGCCTGACGCTAGCGGGAGTCGCAGATACGCAGTATTTT. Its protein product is CASSLTLAGVADTQYF.

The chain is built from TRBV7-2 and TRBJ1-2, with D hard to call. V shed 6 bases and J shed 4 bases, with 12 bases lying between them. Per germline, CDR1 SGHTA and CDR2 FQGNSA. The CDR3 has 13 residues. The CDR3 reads CASSFPRFYGYTF. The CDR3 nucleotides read TGTGCCAGCAGTTTCCCCAGGTTCTATGGCTACACCTTC.

This chain's CDR3 is CASSGPGRPSGNTIYF. The CDR3 coding sequence is TGTGCCAGCAGCGGCCCTGGACGCCCGTCTGGAAACACCATATATTTT. The chain combines TRBV9 with TRBJ1-3, with D unresolved. V lost 3 bases and J 1 base, leaving 14 bases between the germline ends. Germline V gene data show CDR1 as SGDLS and CDR2 as YYNGEE. This CDR3 contains 16 residues.

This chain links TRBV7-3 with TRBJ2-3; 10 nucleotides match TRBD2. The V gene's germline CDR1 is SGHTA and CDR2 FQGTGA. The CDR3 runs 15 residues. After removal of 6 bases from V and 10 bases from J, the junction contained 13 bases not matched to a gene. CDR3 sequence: CASSLRASGRAPQYF. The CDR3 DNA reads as TGTGCCAGCAGTCTTCGGGCAAGCGGGAGGGCCCCGCAGTATTTT.

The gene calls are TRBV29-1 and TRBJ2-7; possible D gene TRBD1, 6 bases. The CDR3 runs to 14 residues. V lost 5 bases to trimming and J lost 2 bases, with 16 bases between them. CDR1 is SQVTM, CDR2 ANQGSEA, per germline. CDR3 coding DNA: TGCAGCGTTTTAAGGGACATTGGAGCCTACGAGCAGTACTTC. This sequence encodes CSVLRDIGAYEQYF.

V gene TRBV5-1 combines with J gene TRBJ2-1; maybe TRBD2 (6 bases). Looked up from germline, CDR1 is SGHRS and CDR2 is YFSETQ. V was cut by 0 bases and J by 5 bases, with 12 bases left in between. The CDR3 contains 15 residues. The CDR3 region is CASSLVAGSHNEQFF. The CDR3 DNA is TGCGCCAGCAGCTTGGTCGCGGGATCTCACAATGAGCAGTTCTTC.

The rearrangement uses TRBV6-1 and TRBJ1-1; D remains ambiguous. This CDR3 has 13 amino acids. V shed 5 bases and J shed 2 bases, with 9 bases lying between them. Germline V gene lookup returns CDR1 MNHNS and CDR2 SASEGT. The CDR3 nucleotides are TGTGCCAGCAGTCCCTTCGGTAACACTGAAGCTTTCTTT. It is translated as CASSPFGNTEAFF.

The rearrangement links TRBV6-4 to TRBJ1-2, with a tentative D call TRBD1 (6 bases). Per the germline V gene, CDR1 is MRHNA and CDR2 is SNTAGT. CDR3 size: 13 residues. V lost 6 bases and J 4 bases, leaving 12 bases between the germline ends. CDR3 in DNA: TGTGCCAGCAGAGAACAGGGTGCCTATGGCTACACCTTC. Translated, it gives CASREQGAYGYTF.

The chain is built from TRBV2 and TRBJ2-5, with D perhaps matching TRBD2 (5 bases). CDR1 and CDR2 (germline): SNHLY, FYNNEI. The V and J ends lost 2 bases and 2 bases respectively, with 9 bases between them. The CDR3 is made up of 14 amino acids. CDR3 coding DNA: TGTGCCAGCAGTGAAATTACGGGACAAGAGACCCAGTACTTC. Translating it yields CASSEITGQETQYF.